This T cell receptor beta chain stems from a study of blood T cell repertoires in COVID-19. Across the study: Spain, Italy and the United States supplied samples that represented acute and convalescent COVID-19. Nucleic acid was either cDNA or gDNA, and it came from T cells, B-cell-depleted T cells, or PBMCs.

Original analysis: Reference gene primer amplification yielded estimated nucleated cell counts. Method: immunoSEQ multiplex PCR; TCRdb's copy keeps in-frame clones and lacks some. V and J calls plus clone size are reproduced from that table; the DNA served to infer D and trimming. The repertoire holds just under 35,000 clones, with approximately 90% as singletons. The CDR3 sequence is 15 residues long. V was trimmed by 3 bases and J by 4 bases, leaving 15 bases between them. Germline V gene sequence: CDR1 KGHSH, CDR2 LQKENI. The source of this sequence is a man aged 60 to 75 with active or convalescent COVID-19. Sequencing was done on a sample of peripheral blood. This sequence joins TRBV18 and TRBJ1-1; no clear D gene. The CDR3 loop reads CASSPPLEMSTEAFF. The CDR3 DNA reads TGTGCCAGCTCACCCCCCCTAGAAATGAGCACTGAAGCTTTCTTT.